This T cell receptor beta chain was captured by sequencing in a study of T cell clonotyping in hematopoietic cell transplantation. Study-wide background: Cytoreduction preceded collection of pretransplant recipient samples. Study-wide results and caveats: After transplant, recipient diversity fell while pathologically expanded clonotypes grew through day 180. Broader posttransplant TCR repertoire diversity was predicted by graft donor and pretransplant recipient Inverse Simpson Index values.

The method was immunoSEQ multiplex PCR; TCRdb's version includes in-frame clones alone and lacks a portion of them. The table records tens of thousands of clones, about 85% of them present only once. V was clipped by 1 base and J by 0 bases, with 10 bases between them. Per the germline V gene, CDR1 is MGHRA and CDR2 is YSYEKL. The CDR3 sequence is 17 residues long. Described time point: recipient sample about 28 days before transplant, after cytoreduction. Recipients were bled about 28 days pretransplant and at posttransplant days 30, 100, 180. In the case of this clone: Its antigen remains unknown.

The sequence came from a man in his 60s with acute myeloid leukemia. Some clones in this sample may be carry-over from other donors' samples. The V call is TRBV4-1, the J call TRBJ2-6; no definite D call. Sequenced here: peripheral blood mononuclear cells, sampled before stem cell transplant. The CDR3 reads CASSQVGTISGANVLTF. The CDR3 DNA reads TGCGCCAGCAGCCAAGTGGGTACGATCTCTGGGGCCAACGTCCTGACTTTC.